This T cell receptor (beta chain) was documented in a study of tumor-infiltrating lymphocytes in primary liver carcinoma. Whole-study context: The patients included men and women who were aged 30 to 69 years. Study-level findings and limits: With p = 0.039, the top-250-clone fraction in tumors significantly exceeded that in blood. Pairs of tumor regions overlapped more than tumor-adjacent and tumor-blood pairs did.

Constant-region priming of 500 ng total RNA yielded TCR beta cDNA. Modified slightly, ARM-PCR produced TCR beta libraries over three nested multiplex PCR rounds. TRBV1-TRBV30 forward and Cbeta reverse primers drove the first two roughly 10-cycle rounds. In TCRdb, the multiplex PCR reads were re-called with MiXCR into one record per CDR3 protein. The data show more than 150,000 distinct CDR3 sequences, with less than 65% seen just once and 72% held by the top ten. The authors took blood RNA from unsorted whole blood and also extracted germline DNA. Germline V gene lookup returns CDR1 SGHDN and CDR2 FVKESK. The V gene end was trimmed by 0 bases and the J gene end by 5 bases; junction bases not matched to a gene: 12. The CDR3 has 17 amino acids. As concerns this clonotype: As yet, its antigen is unknown. Since a much larger clone is just one base distant, this may be a read error. The conserved closing phenylalanine or tryptophan is absent in this CDR3, likely reflecting a read error.

Sequencing used peripheral blood. This chain links TRBV14 with TRBJ2-7, with 8 positions matching TRBD2. This receptor was obtained from a man in his forties or fifties with primary liver carcinoma and hepatitis B virus infection. CDR3 residues: CASSQDGPPAGGHEQYI. Written as DNA, the CDR3 is TGTGCCAGCAGCCAAGATGGTCCCCCTGCGGGAGGACACGAGCAGTACATC.